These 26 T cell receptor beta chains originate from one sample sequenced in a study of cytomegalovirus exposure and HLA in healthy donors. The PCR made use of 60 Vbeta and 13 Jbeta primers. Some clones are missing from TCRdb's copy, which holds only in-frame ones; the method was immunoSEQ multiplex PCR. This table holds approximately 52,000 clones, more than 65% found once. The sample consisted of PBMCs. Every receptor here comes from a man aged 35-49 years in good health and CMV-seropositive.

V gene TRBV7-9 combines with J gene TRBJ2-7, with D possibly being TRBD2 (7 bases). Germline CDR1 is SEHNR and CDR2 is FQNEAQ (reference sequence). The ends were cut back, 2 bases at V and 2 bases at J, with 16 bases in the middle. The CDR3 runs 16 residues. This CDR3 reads CASSLSRRGPTYEQYF. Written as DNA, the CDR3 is TGTGCCAGCAGCTTATCCAGGCGGGGGCCGACCTACGAGCAGTACTTC.

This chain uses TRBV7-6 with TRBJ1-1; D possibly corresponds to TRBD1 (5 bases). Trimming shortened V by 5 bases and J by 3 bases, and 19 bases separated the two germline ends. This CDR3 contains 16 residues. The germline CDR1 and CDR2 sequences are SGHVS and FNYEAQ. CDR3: CASSHNLGGEYTEAFF. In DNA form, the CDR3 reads TGTGCCAGCAGCCACAATCTGGGGGGGGAGTACACTGAAGCTTTCTTT.

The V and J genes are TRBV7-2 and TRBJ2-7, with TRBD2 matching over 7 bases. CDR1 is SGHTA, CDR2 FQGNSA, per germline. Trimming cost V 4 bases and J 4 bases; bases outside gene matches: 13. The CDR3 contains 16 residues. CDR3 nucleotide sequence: TGTGCCAGCAGCTCTCGGGGCGGGGGAACCAGGTACGAGCAGTACTTC. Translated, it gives CASSSRGGGTRYEQYF.

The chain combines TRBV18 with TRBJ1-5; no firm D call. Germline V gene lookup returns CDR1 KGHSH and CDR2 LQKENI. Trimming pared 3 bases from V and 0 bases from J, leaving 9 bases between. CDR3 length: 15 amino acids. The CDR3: CASSPKLGSNQPQHF. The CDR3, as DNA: TGTGCCAGCTCACCTAAACTTGGTAGCAATCAGCCCCAGCATTTT. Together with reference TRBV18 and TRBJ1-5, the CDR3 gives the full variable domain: NAGVMQNPRHLVRRRGQEARLRCSPMKGHSHVYWYRQLPEEGLKFMVYLQKENIIDESGMPKERFSAEFPKEGPSILRIQQVVRGDSAAYFCASSPKLGSNQPQHFGDGTRLSIL.

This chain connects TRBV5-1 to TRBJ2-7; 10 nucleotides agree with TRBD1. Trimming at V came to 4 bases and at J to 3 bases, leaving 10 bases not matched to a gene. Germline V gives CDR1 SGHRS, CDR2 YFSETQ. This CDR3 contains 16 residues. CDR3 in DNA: TGCGCCAGCAGCGTACAGCTGACAGGGGGCAGCTACGAGCAGTACTTC. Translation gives CASSVQLTGGSYEQYF.

The CDR3 nucleotides are TGTGCCAGCAGTTTGGACAGGGAGAAAGGTCAGCCCCAGCATTTT. Amino acid sequence: CASSLDREKGQPQHF. The rearrangement links TRBV6-5 to TRBJ1-5; TRBD1 matches 8 bases. The CDR3 contains 15 residues. Germline V lookup: CDR1 MNHEY, CDR2 SVGAGI. J gave up 6 bases and V 4 bases, and 8 bases lay outside the gene matches.

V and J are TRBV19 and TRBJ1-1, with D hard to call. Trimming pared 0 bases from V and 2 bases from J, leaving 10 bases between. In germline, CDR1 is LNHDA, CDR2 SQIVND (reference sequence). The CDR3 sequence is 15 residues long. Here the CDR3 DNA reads TGTGCCAGTAGTATAGAGGCACGCTTCAACACTGAAGCTTTCTTT. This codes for CASSIEARFNTEAFF.

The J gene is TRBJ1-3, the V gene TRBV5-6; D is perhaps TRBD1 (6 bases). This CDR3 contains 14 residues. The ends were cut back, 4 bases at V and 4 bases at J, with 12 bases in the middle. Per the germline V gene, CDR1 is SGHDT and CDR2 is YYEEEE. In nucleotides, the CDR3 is TGTGCCAGCAGCGGGGGCCCGGGAGGAAACACCATATATTTT. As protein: CASSGGPGGNTIYF.

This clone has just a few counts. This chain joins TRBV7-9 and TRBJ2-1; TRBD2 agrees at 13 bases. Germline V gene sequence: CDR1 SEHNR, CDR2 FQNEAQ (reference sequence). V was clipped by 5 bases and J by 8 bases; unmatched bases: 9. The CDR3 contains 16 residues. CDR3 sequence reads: CASSTPGLAGLHEQFF. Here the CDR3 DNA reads TGTGCCAGCAGCACCCCGGGACTAGCGGGGTTGCATGAGCAGTTCTTC.

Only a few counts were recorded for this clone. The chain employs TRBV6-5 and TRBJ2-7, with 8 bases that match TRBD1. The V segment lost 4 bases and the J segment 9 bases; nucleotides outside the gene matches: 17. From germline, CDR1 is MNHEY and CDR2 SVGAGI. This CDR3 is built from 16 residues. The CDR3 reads CASSLGQAASSGPQYF. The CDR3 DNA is TGTGCCAGCAGTTTGGGACAGGCCGCGTCCTCCGGCCCGCAGTACTTC.

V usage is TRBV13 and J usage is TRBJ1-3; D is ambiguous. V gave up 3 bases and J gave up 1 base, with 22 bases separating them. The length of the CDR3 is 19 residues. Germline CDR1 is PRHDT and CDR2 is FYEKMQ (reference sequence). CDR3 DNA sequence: TGTGCCAGCAGCTTGCGGCTCCCCCGGAAGAAGTGGTCTGGAAACACCATATATTTT. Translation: CASSLRLPRKKWSGNTIYF.

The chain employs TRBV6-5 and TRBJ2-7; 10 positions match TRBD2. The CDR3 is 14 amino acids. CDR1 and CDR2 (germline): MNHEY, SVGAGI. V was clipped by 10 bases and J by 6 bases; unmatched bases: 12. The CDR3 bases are TGTGCCACCAACGGGGGGACTAGCGTAGGCGAGCAGTACTTC. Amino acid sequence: CATNGGTSVGEQYF.

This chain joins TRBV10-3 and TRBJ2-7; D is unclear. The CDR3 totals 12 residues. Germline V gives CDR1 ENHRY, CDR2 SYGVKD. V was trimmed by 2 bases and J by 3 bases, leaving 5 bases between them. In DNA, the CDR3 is TGTGCCATCAGTGAGAGAGACTACGAGCAGTACTTC. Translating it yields CAISERDYEQYF.

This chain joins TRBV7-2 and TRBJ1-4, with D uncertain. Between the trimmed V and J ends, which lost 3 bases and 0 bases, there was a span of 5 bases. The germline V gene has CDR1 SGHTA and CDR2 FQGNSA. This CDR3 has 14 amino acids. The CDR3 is CASSLSATNEKLFF. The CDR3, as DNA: TGTGCCAGCAGCTTGTCTGCAACTAATGAAAAACTGTTTTTT.

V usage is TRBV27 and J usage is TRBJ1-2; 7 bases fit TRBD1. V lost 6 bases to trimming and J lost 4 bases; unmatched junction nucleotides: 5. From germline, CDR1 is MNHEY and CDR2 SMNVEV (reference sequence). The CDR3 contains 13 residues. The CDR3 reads CASSLTGVYGYTF. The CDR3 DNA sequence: TGTGCCAGCAGCCTTACAGGGGTCTATGGCTACACCTTC.

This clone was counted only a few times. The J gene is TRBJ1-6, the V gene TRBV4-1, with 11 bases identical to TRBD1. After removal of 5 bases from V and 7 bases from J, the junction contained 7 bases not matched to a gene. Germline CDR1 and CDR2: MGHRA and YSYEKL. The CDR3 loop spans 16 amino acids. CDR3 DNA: TGCGCCAGCAGCACGGGACAGGGGGTGCTGAATTCACCCCTCCACTTT. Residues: CASSTGQGVLNSPLHF.

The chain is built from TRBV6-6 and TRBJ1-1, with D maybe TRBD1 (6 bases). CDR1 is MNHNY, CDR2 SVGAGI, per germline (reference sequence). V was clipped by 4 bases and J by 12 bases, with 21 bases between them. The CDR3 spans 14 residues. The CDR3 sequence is CASSSPVGGVATFF. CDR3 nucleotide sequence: TGTGCCAGCAGTTCCCCGGTTGGGGGCGTCGCAACTTTCTTT.

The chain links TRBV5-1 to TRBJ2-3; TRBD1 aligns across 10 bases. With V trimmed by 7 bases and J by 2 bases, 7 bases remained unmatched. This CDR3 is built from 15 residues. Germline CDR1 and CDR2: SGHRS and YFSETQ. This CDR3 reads CASGGTGALTDTQYF. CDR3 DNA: TGCGCCAGCGGGGGGACAGGGGCCCTCACAGATACGCAGTATTTT.

The CDR3 DNA follows: TGTGCCAGCAGCGGAGGGGTTCTTCCAGGGGCGGACTATGGCTACACCTTC. This encodes CASSGGVLPGADYGYTF. This chain uses TRBV9 with TRBJ1-2; D may be TRBD1 (6 bases). Germline CDR1 SGDLS, CDR2 YYNGEE. The CDR3 length is 17 residues. V lost 3 bases and J 3 bases, leaving 21 bases between the germline ends.

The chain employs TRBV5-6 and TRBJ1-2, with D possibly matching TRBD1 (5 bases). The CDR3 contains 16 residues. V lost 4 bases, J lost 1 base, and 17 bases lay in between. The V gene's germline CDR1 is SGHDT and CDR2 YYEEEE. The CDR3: CASSASLRQYNYGYTF. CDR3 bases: TGTGCCAGCAGCGCCTCCCTGAGACAGTATAACTATGGCTACACCTTC.

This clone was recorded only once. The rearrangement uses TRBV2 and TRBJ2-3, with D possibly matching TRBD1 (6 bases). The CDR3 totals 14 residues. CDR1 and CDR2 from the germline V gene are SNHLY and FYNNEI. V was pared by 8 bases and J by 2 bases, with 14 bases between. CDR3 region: CASQRDTSTDTQYF. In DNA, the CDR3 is TGTGCCAGCCAACGGGACACCTCCACAGATACGCAGTATTTT.

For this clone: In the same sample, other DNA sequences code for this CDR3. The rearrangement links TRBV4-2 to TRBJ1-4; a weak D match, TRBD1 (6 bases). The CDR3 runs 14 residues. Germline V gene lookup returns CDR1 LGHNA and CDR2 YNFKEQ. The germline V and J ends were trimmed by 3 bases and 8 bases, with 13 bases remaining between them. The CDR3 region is CASSQGAGGEKLFF. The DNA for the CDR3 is TGTGCCAGCAGCCAGGGGGCGGGGGGAGAAAAACTGTTTTTT.

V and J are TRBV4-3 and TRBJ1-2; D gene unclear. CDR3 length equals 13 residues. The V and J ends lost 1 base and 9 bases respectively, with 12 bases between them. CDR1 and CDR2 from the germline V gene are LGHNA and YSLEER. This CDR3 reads CASSQGGSGSYTF. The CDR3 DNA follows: TGCGCCAGCAGCCAAGGAGGGAGTGGTAGCTACACCTTC.

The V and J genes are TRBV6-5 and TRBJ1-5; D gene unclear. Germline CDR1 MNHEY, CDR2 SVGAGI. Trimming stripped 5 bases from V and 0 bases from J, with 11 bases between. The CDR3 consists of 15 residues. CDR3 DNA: TGTGCCAGCAGTCCCGGGTTTTATAGCAATCAGCCCCAGCATTTT. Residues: CASSPGFYSNQPQHF.

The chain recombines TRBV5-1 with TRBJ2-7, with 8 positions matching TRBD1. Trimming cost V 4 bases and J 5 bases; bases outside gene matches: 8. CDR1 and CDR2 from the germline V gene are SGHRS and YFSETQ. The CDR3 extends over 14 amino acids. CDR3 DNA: TGCGCCAGCAGCCTCGGACAGGGCGTCGACGAGCAGTACTTC. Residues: CASSLGQGVDEQYF.

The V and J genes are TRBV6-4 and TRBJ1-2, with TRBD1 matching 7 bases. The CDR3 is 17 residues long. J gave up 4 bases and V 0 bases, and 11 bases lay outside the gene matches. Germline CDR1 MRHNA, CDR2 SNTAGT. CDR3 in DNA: TGTGCCAGCAGTGACTCCGGGACAGCTGATGGCTCCTATGGCTACACCTTC. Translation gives CASSDSGTADGSYGYTF.